This TCR beta chain was captured by sequencing in a study of CD8+CD57+ T cells in acquired aplastic anemia. The CDR3 is made up of 12 amino acids. CDR1 SEHNR and CDR2 FQNEAQ come from the germline V gene (reference sequence). For CDR3 and TCR beta VDJ profiling, genomic DNA was the template used. TCRdb re-derived calls from the reads in MiXCR, one entry per CDR3 protein. The repertoire holds about 260,000 distinct CDR3 sequences, with 82% as singletons. The authors sequenced patients whose flow cytometry had shown CD8+CD57+ cell expansion. Prior therapy had not been administered to any patient at the time of blood sampling. Remarks on this clonotype: Relative to the germline gene, one junction end is altered; a read error may explain this.

The clonotype was recovered from a human donor with aplastic anemia. The J gene is TRBJ1-6, the V gene TRBV7-9; no clear D. The sequenced material came from sorted CD4+, CD8+, or CD8+CD57+ T cells (not recorded which) from PBMCs. Here the CDR3 reads CASSEGNSPLHF. The DNA for the CDR3 is TGTGCCAGCAGTGAAGGGAATTCGCCCCTCCACTTT. Variable domain in full (rest from reference TRBV7-9 and TRBJ1-6): DTGVSQNPRHKITKRGQNVTFRCDPISEHNRLYWYRQTLGQGPEFLTYFQNEAQLEKSRLLSDRFSAERPKGSFSTLEIQRTEQGDSAMYLCASSEGNSPLHFGNGTRLTVT.